The 19 T cell receptor beta chains reported below all come from one sample, sequenced in a study of cytomegalovirus exposure and HLA in healthy donors. The PCR contained 60 Vbeta and 13 Jbeta primers. Assay used: immunoSEQ multiplex PCR; TCRdb lists only in-frame clones, some missing. The table for this sample gives about 170,000 clones. Sequenced: PBMCs. These TCRs come from a woman aged 18-29 years in good health and CMV-seropositive.

CDR3: CASSRQGNYEQYF. The CDR3, as DNA: TGTGCCAGCAGCCGCCAGGGTAACTACGAGCAGTACTTC. The gene calls are TRBV7-9 and TRBJ2-7; maybe TRBD1 (5 bases). Germline CDR1 and CDR2: SEHNR and FQNEAQ (reference sequence). V was pared by 5 bases and J by 3 bases, with 11 bases between. The CDR3 length is 13 residues.

The chain employs TRBV5-4 and TRBJ2-2; 10 bases match TRBD1. The V gene end was trimmed by 4 bases and the J gene end by 4 bases; junction bases not matched to a gene: 7. This CDR3 contains 16 residues. Looked up from germline, CDR1 is SGHNT and CDR2 is YYREEE (reference sequence). The CDR3 spells CASSPRTGGPTGELFF. CDR3 DNA: TGTGCCAGCAGCCCAAGGACAGGGGGTCCCACCGGGGAGCTGTTTTTT. Full variable domain (rest looked up from reference TRBV5-4 and TRBJ2-2): ETGVTQSPTHLIKTRGQQVTLRCSSQSGHNTVSWYQQALGQGPQFIFQYYREEENGRGNFPPRFSGLQFPNYSSELNVNALELDDSALYLCASSPRTGGPTGELFFGEGSRLTVL.

The rearrangement uses TRBV4-2 and TRBJ1-2; 7 nucleotides align to TRBD1. The V segment lost 4 bases and the J segment 4 bases; nucleotides outside the gene matches: 9. Germline V gene data show CDR1 as LGHNA and CDR2 as YNFKEQ. The CDR3 extends over 15 amino acids. The CDR3: CASSRGTEITYGYTF. The CDR3 nucleotides read TGTGCCAGCAGCCGAGGGACAGAAATTACCTATGGCTACACCTTC.

The chain joins TRBV5-1 to TRBJ2-6; 7 nucleotides agree with TRBD2. J gave up 0 bases and V 0 bases, and 3 bases lay outside the gene matches. CDR1 is SGHRS and CDR2 is YFSETQ in the germline V gene. The CDR3 loop spans 17 amino acids. CDR3 in amino acids: CASSLEGGPSGANVLTF. The CDR3, as DNA: TGCGCCAGCAGCTTGGAGGGAGGGCCCTCTGGGGCCAACGTCCTGACTTTC.

This chain links TRBV30 with TRBJ2-4; TRBD1 agrees at 11 bases. This CDR3 region has 19 residues. V shed 5 bases and J 6 bases; nucleotides not matched to a gene: 21. From germline, CDR1 is GTSNPN and CDR2 SVGIG (reference sequence). CDR3 region: CAWLSGTGGSGGAANIQYF. CDR3 sequence (DNA): TGTGCCTGGCTTTCCGGGACAGGGGGTTCCGGGGGGGCCGCAAACATTCAGTACTTC.

The rearrangement links TRBV7-6 to TRBJ2-2; 12 bases are a match to TRBD2. The CDR3 length is 18 residues. J was trimmed by 4 bases and V by 5 bases; bases with no gene match: 11. The germline V gene encodes CDR1 SGHVS and CDR2 FNYEAQ. CDR3 amino acids: CASSPRLAGGRGTGELFF. CDR3 sequence (DNA): TGTGCCAGCAGCCCCCGGCTAGCGGGGGGGCGAGGCACCGGGGAGCTGTTTTTT.

The gene calls are TRBV4-1 and TRBJ2-6; D perhaps matches TRBD1 (6 bases). V was clipped by 3 bases and J by 1 base, with 13 bases between them. Germline V gene lookup returns CDR1 MGHRA and CDR2 YSYEKL. CDR3 length: 17 amino acids. CDR3 sequence: CASSQGTLPSGANVLTF. CDR3 nucleotides: TGCGCCAGCAGCCAGGGGACACTGCCATCTGGGGCCAACGTCCTGACTTTC.

CDR3 sequence: CASSSGGTNTEAFF. The CDR3 DNA follows: TGCGCCAGCAGTTCAGGGGGGACGAACACTGAAGCTTTCTTT. The chain uses TRBV4-3 and TRBJ1-1; 7 bases match TRBD1. From germline, CDR1 is LGHNA and CDR2 YSLEER. This CDR3 contains 14 residues. The V segment lost 6 bases and the J segment 1 base; nucleotides outside the gene matches: 5.

The rearrangement uses TRBV2 and TRBJ1-5; no clear D gene. Trimming left V 4 bases short and J 0 bases short, with 10 bases between. This CDR3 comprises 15 residues. Germline assignment: CDR1 SNHLY and CDR2 FYNNEI. CDR3 DNA: TGTGCCAGCAGTGTTCGTCCCTATAGCAATCAGCCCCAGCATTTT. Its translation: CASSVRPYSNQPQHF.

The chain joins TRBV5-6 to TRBJ2-5; maybe TRBD2 (6 bases). In germline, CDR1 is SGHDT, CDR2 YYEEEE. V was pared by 4 bases and J by 5 bases, with 6 bases between. The CDR3 spans 11 residues. The CDR3: CASSREETQYF. In DNA, the CDR3 is TGTGCCAGCAGCCGGGAGGAGACCCAGTACTTC.

The chain uses TRBV7-6 and TRBJ2-1; 8 positions agree with TRBD1. Unmatched junction bases numbered 12, after V lost 4 bases and J lost 13 bases. Germline V lookup: CDR1 SGHVS, CDR2 FNYEAQ. The CDR3 totals 14 residues. This chain's CDR3 is CASSSLADRGGQFF. In nucleotides, the CDR3 is TGTGCCAGCAGCTCTCTAGCCGACAGGGGAGGACAGTTCTTC.

The chain joins TRBV11-3 to TRBJ2-2, with 8 bases identical to TRBD1. This CDR3 comprises 15 residues. CDR1 and CDR2 from the germline V gene are SGHNT and YENEEA. Unmatched junction bases numbered 5, after V lost 6 bases and J lost 2 bases. CDR3: CASSPGQGNTGELFF. In DNA, the CDR3 is TGTGCCAGCAGTCCAGGACAGGGTAACACCGGGGAGCTGTTTTTT.

The CDR3 is CASSQLGGNQPQHF. CDR3 coding DNA: TGCGCCAGCAGCCAACTGGGGGGGAATCAGCCCCAGCATTTT. This chain uses TRBV4-1 with TRBJ1-5, with D maybe TRBD1 (5 bases). Trimming shortened V by 2 bases and J by 4 bases, and 9 bases separated the two germline ends. Per the germline V gene, CDR1 is MGHRA and CDR2 is YSYEKL. This CDR3 has 14 amino acids.

J is TRBJ2-5 and V is TRBV5-1; tentatively, D is TRBD1 (7 bases). The DNA end favors TRBJ2-7, so the J call may be wrong. The CDR3 runs 15 residues. Germline assignment: CDR1 SGHRS and CDR2 YFSETQ. The CDR3 sequence is CASSSWEDRSYEQYF. DNA of the CDR3: TGCGCCAGCAGCAGCTGGGAGGACAGGTCCTACGAGCAGTACTTC.

The rearrangement links TRBV19 to TRBJ2-3, with D maybe TRBD1 (5 bases). CDR1 is LNHDA, CDR2 SQIVND, per germline (reference sequence). V lost 4 bases and J 8 bases, leaving 10 bases between the germline ends. The CDR3 extends over 12 amino acids. CDR3 region: CASSSDSLTQYF. CDR3 coding DNA: TGTGCCAGTAGTAGTGACAGCCTTACGCAGTATTTT.

The chain is built from TRBV27 and TRBJ1-1, with no clear D. With 3 bases removed from V and 3 bases from J, the gap between germline ends came to 11 bases. The CDR3 spans 14 residues. CDR1 is MNHEY and CDR2 is SMNVEV in the germline V gene (reference sequence). The CDR3 nucleotides read TGTGCCAGCAGTTTGAGAGGGTACGACACTGAAGCTTTCTTT. Residues: CASSLRGYDTEAFF.

The genes are TRBV15 and TRBJ2-7, with D perhaps matching TRBD2 (5 bases). From germline, CDR1 is LNHNV and CDR2 YYDKDF (reference sequence). There are 13 residues in the CDR3. Trimming took off 4 bases at V and 5 bases at J, with 12 bases between the two ends. The CDR3 nucleotides read TGTGCCACCAGCAACTTCGGGAAGGACGAGCAGTACTTC. This encodes CATSNFGKDEQYF.

The V and J genes are TRBV6-6 and TRBJ1-3, with TRBD1 matching over 8 bases. V gave up 6 bases and J gave up 4 bases; unmatched junction bases: 5. The germline V gene has CDR1 MNHNY and CDR2 SVGAGI (reference sequence). This CDR3 has 14 residues. CDR3 region: CASRKTGAGNTIYF. The CDR3 region has the DNA TGTGCCAGCAGGAAGACAGGGGCAGGAAACACCATATATTTT.

V gene TRBV6-5 combines with J gene TRBJ2-1, with TRBD2 identical over 9 bases. This CDR3 region has 15 residues. V lost 3 bases to trimming and J lost 9 bases; unmatched junction nucleotides: 9. Germline V lookup: CDR1 MNHEY, CDR2 SVGAGI. The CDR3 reads CASSYGLAGRSEQFF. CDR3 bases: TGTGCCAGCAGTTATGGTCTAGCGGGAAGATCTGAGCAGTTCTTC.